This is a list of T cell receptor beta chains from one sample in a study of blood T cell repertoires in COVID-19. The repertoire was sequenced with immunoSEQ multiplex PCR; TCRdb's copy has only in-frame clones and lacks some. The sample lists 60,000 to 80,000 clones, roughly 83% occurring once. Sequenced material: peripheral blood. These receptors originate from a man between 50 and 59 years old with active COVID-19. Both conserved end residues are part of each CDR3. A D gene is named only where the DNA matches it firmly. Clone size is stated in some rows and not others, as once, few, many or a class when expanded.

D gene	J gene	V gene	clone size	CDR3 DNA	CDR3 protein
TRBD1	TRBJ1-2	TRBV15	.	TGTGCCACCAGCAGTCGGACAGGGGCGTATGGCTACACCTTC	CATSSRTGAYGYTF
.	TRBJ1-3	TRBV30	.	TGTGCCTGGAGCTCGGCGGGAGGAGGAAACACCATATATTTT	CAWSSAGGGNTIYF
TRBD1	TRBJ2-6	TRBV25-1	.	TGTGCCAGCAGCGCCGTCAGGGGGGGGGCCAACGTCCTGACTTTC	CASSAVRGGANVLTF
TRBD2	TRBJ2-1	TRBV5-1	.	TGCGCCAGCAGGTCCGGGGGGGCCGGAAATGAGCAGTTCTTC	CASRSGGAGNEQFF
.	TRBJ1-5	TRBV6-5	.	TGTGCCAGCAGTTACTCTGCAGGGGCTCGTGGATCGCCCCAGCATTTT	CASSYSAGARGSPQHF
.	TRBJ2-1	TRBV10-2	.	TGCGCCACCCAAAAGGGGTCCAGCTCCTACAATGAGCAGTTCTTC	CATQKGSSSYNEQFF
TRBD2	TRBJ2-3	TRBV5-4	.	TGTGCCAGCAGCTTGATGGGACTAGCTGGCACAGATACGCAGTATTTT	CASSLMGLAGTDTQYF
TRBD1	TRBJ2-1	TRBV2	few	TGTGCCAGCAGGGGGACAGGGTTCTACAATGAGCAGTTCTTC	CASRGTGFYNEQFF
.	TRBJ1-5	TRBV3-1/TRBV3-2	.	TGTGCCAGCAGCCCCGGGCAGGGAAGGCAGCCCCAGCATTTT	CASSPGQGRQPQHF
.	TRBJ1-2	TRBV10-1	.	TGCGCCAGCAGTGGGGGCATGAACTATGGCTACACCTTC	CASSGGMNYGYTF
TRBD2	TRBJ2-7	TRBV11-2	.	TGTGCCAGCAGCCCCTACCCCTCTAGCGGGAGCCCCTACGAGCAGTACTTC	CASSPYPSSGSPYEQYF
TRBD1	TRBJ1-1	TRBV5-1	.	TGCGCCAGCAGCGGGACAGGGAGCACTGAAGCTTTCTTT	CASSGTGSTEAFF
.	TRBJ2-5	TRBV24-1	.	TGTGCCACCAGTGATGGGGCACAAGAGACCCAGTACTTC	CATSDGAQETQYF
TRBD1	TRBJ2-7	TRBV3-1/TRBV3-2	.	TGTGCCAGCGACGGACAGGGTCTGTACGAGCAGTACTTC	CASDGQGLYEQYF
.	TRBJ1-2	TRBV2	.	TGTGCCAGCAGTGAAGCGGGCAGGGGATACTATGGCTACACCTTC	CASSEAGRGYYGYTF
TRBD1	TRBJ1-1	TRBV5-6	.	TGTGCCAGCAGCCAGACAGGGGGAGGAACTGAAGCTTTCTTT	CASSQTGGGTEAFF
TRBD2	TRBJ2-1	TRBV5-4	few	TGTGCCAGCAGCTTGGGCGGGGGGGCCGGTGAGCAGTTCTTC	CASSLGGGAGEQFF
.	TRBJ2-1	TRBV11-3	.	TGTGCCAGCAGCGCACAGGGATTCAATGAGCAGTTCTTC	CASSAQGFNEQFF
.	TRBJ1-3	TRBV7-2	.	TGTGCCAGCAGCTTAGCCCCCAGCTCTGGAAACACCATATATTTT	CASSLAPSSGNTIYF
TRBD2	TRBJ2-1	TRBV6-5	.	TGTGCCAGCAGTTACCGCGGGAGCTCCTACAATGAGCAGTTCTTC	CASSYRGSSYNEQFF
.	TRBJ1-6	TRBV11-2	.	TGTGCCAGCAGCCCTAGGGGATTACGGAATTCACCCCTCCACTTT	CASSPRGLRNSPLHF
.	TRBJ1-5	TRBV7-9	.	TGTGCCAGCAGCTCCCTTACAGACCTAAATCAGCCCCAGCATTTT	CASSSLTDLNQPQHF
.	TRBJ1-4	TRBV5-6	.	TGTGCCAGCAGCCCCTATTCGGGGAGAGGACTGTTTTTT	CASSPYSGRGLFF
.	TRBJ1-6	TRBV27	.	TGTGCCAGCAGTTTATCCCGGGAATCACCCCTCCACTTT	CASSLSRESPLHF
TRBD1	TRBJ1-2	TRBV7-2	.	TGTGCCAGCAGCTTGACCATCGGACAGGCTACGCGAAACTATGGCTACACCTTC	CASSLTIGQATRNYGYTF
.	TRBJ2-7	TRBV6-5	.	TGTGCCAGCAGGCAGGGGGGCGGCTACGAGCAGTACTTC	CASRQGGGYEQYF
TRBD2	TRBJ2-5	TRBV29-1	once	TGCAGCGTTGATTTCGGGGGGAGGACCCAGTACTTC	CSVDFGGRTQYF